The following is a T cell receptor (beta chain) sequence with its context. The antigen is undetermined. Data came from immunoSEQ multiplex PCR; TCRdb stores just in-frame clones and leaves some out. This table holds some 210,000 clones, more than 75% found once. After removal of 5 bases from V and 2 bases from J, the junction contained 12 bases not matched to a gene. The CDR3 has 17 residues. The germline V gene has CDR1 SGHRS and CDR2 YFSETQ. The sample belongs to a study of cytomegalovirus exposure and HLA in healthy donors. Findings and limits, study-wide: According to reports, the classifier identified cytomegalovirus status with high specificity and sensitivity.

The rearrangement uses TRBV5-1 and TRBJ1-4; 7 nucleotides match TRBD1. The source is a woman under 30 in good health and CMV-seropositive. The sample comprised PBMCs. The CDR3 loop reads CASRITPEGGTNEKLFF. CDR3 nucleotides: TGCGCCAGCAGGATCACTCCGGAAGGGGGCACTAATGAAAAACTGTTTTTT.